Following are 27 T cell receptor beta chains from one sample sequenced in a study of cytomegalovirus exposure and HLA in healthy donors. This PCR relied on a set of 60 Vbeta primers and 13 Jbeta primers. Libraries were prepared by immunoSEQ multiplex PCR; TCRdb keeps only in-frame clonotypes and omits some of them. The table records over 100,000 clones, 77% of them present only once. The sample comprised PBMCs. These receptors were taken from a male donor in good health and CMV-seropositive.

The genes are TRBV5-1 and TRBJ1-1; 12 positions agree with TRBD1. Trimming took 8 bases from V and 0 from J; bases not matched to a gene: 2. CDR1 SGHRS and CDR2 YFSETQ come from the germline V gene. The CDR3 is 14 residues long. In DNA form, the CDR3 reads TGCGCCAGTGGGACAGGGGGCTTGAACACTGAAGCTTTCTTT. This encodes CASGTGGLNTEAFF.

J is TRBJ1-5 and V is TRBV5-1; D uncertain. The CDR3 has 14 residues. Germline V gene sequence: CDR1 SGHRS, CDR2 YFSETQ. V gave up 0 bases and J gave up 2 bases, with 6 bases separating them. CDR3 loop: CASSLGPGNQPQHF. The CDR3 DNA follows: TGCGCCAGCAGCTTGGGCCCGGGCAATCAGCCCCAGCATTTT.

About this clone itself: This CDR3 is missing its conserved last phenylalanine or tryptophan, likely due to a read error. This chain links TRBV19 with TRBJ1-1; 7 nucleotides align to TRBD1. V dropped 3 bases and J dropped 4; count of bases not matched to a gene: 8. Looked up from germline, CDR1 is LNHDA and CDR2 is SQIVND (reference sequence). The CDR3 length is 15 residues. The CDR3 loop reads CASSIGGRGITEAFC. CDR3 coding DNA: TGTGCCAGTAGTATTGGGGGCAGGGGGATCACTGAAGCTTTCTGT.

This clone was seen a single time. This chain connects TRBV12-5 to TRBJ1-1, with TRBD1 matching over 7 bases. The CDR3 spans 15 residues. CDR1 LGHNT and CDR2 FRNRAP come from the germline V gene. The junction had 6 bases not matched to a gene; V was cut back by 3 bases and J by 2 bases. As DNA, the CDR3 is TGTGCTAGTGGTTTAGGGGGCAGCTACAACACTGAAGCTTTCTTT. It translates to CASGLGGSYNTEAFF.

A single count supports this clone. This rearrangement joins TRBV18 to TRBJ1-1; 7 bases are shared with TRBD1. Germline V gene lookup returns CDR1 KGHSH and CDR2 LQKENI. J was trimmed by 3 bases and V by 0 bases; bases with no gene match: 4. This CDR3 is built from 15 residues. CDR3 DNA sequence: TGTGCCAGCTCACCACCTCCCGACAGGGACACTGAAGCTTTCTTT. This sequence encodes CASSPPPDRDTEAFF.

This clone appeared a few times. V gene TRBV6-1 combines with J gene TRBJ1-5, with TRBD1 matching over 7 bases. The CDR3 spans 14 residues. Germline CDR1 is MNHNS and CDR2 is SASEGT. Trimming took 6 bases from V and 2 from J; bases not matched to a gene: 4. This CDR3 is CASSPDRGNQPQHF. CDR3 coding DNA: TGTGCCAGCAGCCCCGACAGGGGCAATCAGCCCCAGCATTTT.

The gene calls are TRBV6-4 and TRBJ2-1; maybe TRBD2 (6 bases). Germline CDR1 MRHNA, CDR2 SNTAGT. This CDR3 region has 16 residues. The germline V and J ends were trimmed by 3 bases and 2 bases, with 14 bases remaining between them. CDR3 sequence (DNA): TGTGCCAGCAGTGAACGGGGGTCGGGGACCTACAATGAGCAGTTCTTC. It codes for CASSERGSGTYNEQFF.

This clone was counted between two and nine times. The CDR3 protein is CASSEYGRANEQYF. CDR3 nucleotides: TGCGCCAGCAGTGAGTACGGGAGGGCCAACGAGCAGTACTTC. The rearrangement joins TRBV10-2 to TRBJ2-7; 8 nucleotides line up with TRBD2. The CDR3 runs 14 residues. After removal of 1 base from V and 5 bases from J, the junction contained 4 bases not matched to a gene. Germline CDR1 and CDR2: WSHSY and SAAADI.

This clone was counted a few times. The chain combines TRBV2 with TRBJ2-5; the D gene is possibly TRBD2 (5 bases). This CDR3 has 16 amino acids. V dropped 0 bases and J dropped 2 bases, with 13 bases sitting between them. Germline CDR1 and CDR2: SNHLY and FYNNEI. CDR3 in amino acids: CASSEALSTGQETQYF. The CDR3 bases are TGTGCCAGCAGTGAAGCGCTTTCGACGGGGCAAGAGACCCAGTACTTC.

The chain uses TRBV5-5 and TRBJ2-2, with D perhaps TRBD2 (5 bases). V was shortened by 3 bases and J by 2 bases, with 17 bases between the two germline ends. This CDR3 region has 17 residues. Germline lookup yields CDR1 SGHKS and CDR2 YYEKEE (reference sequence). CDR3 loop: CASSSVMRRANTGELFF. CDR3 DNA: TGTGCCAGCAGCTCTGTTATGCGGCGGGCCAACACCGGGGAGCTGTTTTTT. The full variable domain, in which reference TRBV5-5 and TRBJ2-2 provide the parts outside the CDR3, is DAGVTQSPTHLIKTRGQQVTLRCSPISGHKSVSWYQQVLGQGPQFIFQYYEKEERGRGNFPDRFSARQFPNYSSELNVNALLLGDSALYLCASSSVMRRANTGELFFGEGSRLTVL.

In its sample, this clone was seen a few times. This chain joins TRBV5-1 and TRBJ2-1, with no clear D. The CDR3 is made up of 15 amino acids. The V end was cut by 2 bases, the J end by 2 bases, with 11 bases between. Germline CDR1 SGHRS, CDR2 YFSETQ. CDR3: CASSFSQATYNEQFF. CDR3 bases: TGCGCCAGCAGCTTCAGTCAAGCGACCTACAATGAGCAGTTCTTC.

In DNA form, the CDR3 reads TGCGCCAGCAGCTCGACAGGGGGAGATGAAAAACTGTTTTTT. This gives the protein CASSSTGGDEKLFF. The rearrangement joins TRBV5-1 to TRBJ1-4; TRBD1 agrees at 9 bases. This CDR3 region has 14 residues. CDR1 and CDR2 from the germline V gene are SGHRS and YFSETQ. Trimming at V came to 3 bases and at J to 6 bases, leaving 3 bases not matched to a gene.

This clone has only one observation. The J gene is TRBJ2-1, the V gene TRBV7-9, with D maybe TRBD2 (5 bases). The CDR3 has 15 residues. The germline CDR1 and CDR2 sequences are SEHNR and FQNEAQ (reference sequence). Trimming took 3 bases from V and 0 from J, leaving 9 bases between them. CDR3 region: CASSFIGSSYNEQFF. CDR3 nucleotide sequence: TGTGCCAGCAGCTTCATAGGGAGCTCCTACAATGAGCAGTTCTTC.

The V and J genes are TRBV5-1 and TRBJ2-2, with TRBD2 matching over 8 bases. The germline CDR1 and CDR2 sequences are SGHRS and YFSETQ. The CDR3 length is 15 residues. V was clipped by 5 bases and J by 4 bases; unmatched bases: 7. CDR3 coding DNA: TGCGCCAGCAGGAGAGCGGGGGCCATCACCGGGGAGCTGTTTTTT. This codes for CASRRAGAITGELFF. The whole variable domain, filled in from reference TRBV5-1 and TRBJ2-2, reads KAGVTQTPRYLIKTRGQQVTLSCSPISGHRSVSWYQQTPGQGLQFLFEYFSETQRNKGNFPGRFSGRQFSNSRSEMNVSTLELGDSALYLCASRRAGAITGELFFGEGSRLTVL.

The chain carries TRBV19 and TRBJ2-1; 11 nucleotides agree with TRBD2. V was clipped by 6 bases and J by 5 bases; unmatched bases: 9. This CDR3 contains 16 residues. Germline V gene lookup returns CDR1 LNHDA and CDR2 SQIVND (reference sequence). In nucleotides, the CDR3 is TGTGCCAGTAGCTCAATTAGCGGGGGGGCGAACAATGAGCAGTTCTTC. Residues: CASSSISGGANNEQFF.

The rearrangement uses TRBV28 and TRBJ2-7; 7 nucleotides match TRBD1. The CDR3 covers 15 residues. V was clipped by 5 bases and J by 3 bases; unmatched bases: 10. The germline gives CDR1 MDHEN, CDR2 SYDVKM. CDR3 loop: CASSADRSKVYEQYF. CDR3 in DNA: TGTGCCAGCAGTGCGGACAGGTCTAAGGTCTACGAGCAGTACTTC.

This rearrangement joins TRBV7-2 to TRBJ2-2, with TRBD2 matching over 10 bases. This CDR3 is 16 amino acids long. CDR1 is SGHTA and CDR2 is FQGNSA in the germline V gene. Germline trimming cut 7 bases from V and 7 bases from J; bases unmatched to any gene: 12. DNA for the CDR3: TGTGCCAGCAAGCGGGCAGAAGCGGGGGGGGGCGGGGAGCTGTTTTTT. Its translation: CASKRAEAGGGGELFF. The full variable domain, rest sourced from reference TRBV7-2 and TRBJ2-2, is GAGVSQSPSNKVTEKGKDVELRCDPISGHTALYWYRQSLGQGLEFLIYFQGNSAPDKSGLPSDRFSAERTGGSVSTLTIQRTQQEDSAVYLCASKRAEAGGGGELFFGEGSRLTVL.

The chain joins TRBV5-4 to TRBJ1-2; D perhaps matches TRBD1 (5 bases). CDR1 SGHNT and CDR2 YYREEE come from the germline V gene (reference sequence). Trimming took off 4 bases at V and 4 bases at J, with 23 bases between the two ends. This CDR3 contains 17 residues. As DNA, the CDR3 is TGTGCCAGCAGCCCGGGGGGTTTCGTGGGGGTAGGCTATGGCTACACCTTC. The encoded protein is CASSPGGFVGVGYGYTF.

This chain uses TRBV7-3 with TRBJ2-3; the D is unclear. The germline V gene has CDR1 SGHTA and CDR2 FQGTGA. The CDR3 runs 12 residues. Trimming took 3 bases from V and 1 from J, leaving 2 bases between them. The CDR3 spells CASSFGTDTQYF. The CDR3 nucleotides are TGTGCCAGCAGCTTCGGCACAGATACGCAGTATTTT.

The count of this clone is one. This sequence joins TRBV20-1 and TRBJ2-1; no clear D gene. V lost 0 bases and J 14 bases, leaving 11 bases between the germline ends. CDR3 length equals 11 residues. The V gene's germline CDR1 is DFQATT and CDR2 SNEGSKA (reference sequence). The CDR3 sequence is CSARDGRMKFF. DNA of the CDR3: TGCAGTGCTAGAGACGGCAGGATGAAGTTCTTC.

J is TRBJ1-5 and V is TRBV28; D unresolved. CDR1 and CDR2 (germline): MDHEN, SYDVKM. This CDR3 is built from 16 residues. Trimming stripped 8 bases from V and 6 bases from J, with 23 bases between. The CDR3 is CASSLLRDAIVQPQHF. CDR3 nucleotides: TGTGCCAGCTCCTTACTACGGGATGCTATTGTTCAGCCCCAGCATTTT.

The chain links TRBV6-5 to TRBJ2-2, with D possibly being TRBD2 (6 bases). The CDR3 sequence is 16 residues long. The V gene's germline CDR1 is MNHEY and CDR2 SVGAGI. V lost 3 bases to trimming and J lost 4 bases, with 15 bases between them. The CDR3 spells CASSYLGEARTGELFF. CDR3 in DNA: TGTGCCAGCAGTTATTTGGGGGAGGCCCGCACCGGGGAGCTGTTTTTT.

This chain links TRBV19 with TRBJ2-2; TRBD1 matches 9 bases. CDR1 is LNHDA and CDR2 is SQIVND in the germline V gene (reference sequence). This CDR3 region has 15 residues. With V trimmed by 10 bases and J by 6 bases, 12 bases remained unmatched. In nucleotides, the CDR3 is TGTGCCACGCGGCCGGGACAGGGCTTTCCCGGGGAGCTGTTTTTT. This sequence encodes CATRPGQGFPGELFF. The full variable domain, completed using reference TRBV19 and TRBJ2-2, is DGGITQSPKYLFRKEGQNVTLSCEQNLNHDAMYWYRQDPGQGLRLIYYSQIVNDFQKGDIAEGYSVSREKKESFPLTVTSAQKNPTAFYLCATRPGQGFPGELFFGEGSRLTVL.

The CDR3 spells CASSYLGGSYEQYF. In DNA, the CDR3 is TGTGCCAGCAGTTACCTCGGGGGATCCTACGAGCAGTACTTC. The chain uses TRBV6-5 and TRBJ2-7; tentatively, D is TRBD2 (6 bases). CDR1 and CDR2 (germline): MNHEY, SVGAGI. The CDR3 is 14 residues long. The V gene lost 2 bases and the J gene lost 1 base, with 9 bases spanning the gap.

This clone was counted a few times. The chain is built from TRBV27 and TRBJ2-3; D is unclear. The V gene's germline CDR1 is MNHEY and CDR2 SMNVEV (reference sequence). This CDR3 has 13 amino acids. The ends were cut back, 7 bases at V and 6 bases at J, with 14 bases in the middle. In DNA, the CDR3 is TGTGCCAGCAACAGTTTTTTAGAGGATACGCAGTATTTT. It specifies CASNSFLEDTQYF.

V usage is TRBV5-5 and J usage is TRBJ1-1, with D hard to call. This CDR3 spans 14 amino acids. Germline CDR1 reads SGHKS; CDR2 reads YYEKEE (reference sequence). V was pared by 4 bases and J by 1 base, with 11 bases between. In DNA form, the CDR3 reads TGTGCCAGCAGCGCATTAGACAAGAACACTGAAGCTTTCTTT. It yields the protein CASSALDKNTEAFF.

The J gene is TRBJ1-2, the V gene TRBV28; 7 bases are a match to TRBD1. V gave up 6 bases and J gave up 0 bases; unmatched junction bases: 4. The CDR3 totals 14 residues. The germline CDR1 and CDR2 sequences are MDHEN and SYDVKM. The CDR3 sequence is CASRQGPANYGYTF. DNA for the CDR3: TGTGCCAGCAGACAGGGGCCAGCTAACTATGGCTACACCTTC.